What follows are 11 T cell receptor beta chains derived from one specimen sequenced in a study of OX40 agonist ivuxolimab in advanced cancers. The library was prepared using the immunoSEQ multiplex PCR assay. As stored in TCRdb, this immuneACCESS dataset retains in-frame rearrangements with V and J assigned. A fraction of the clones does not appear; measured against another copy, unresolved V genes explain less than half of the discrepancy, and the remainder lacks a known reason. Across this sample there are 50,000 or so clones, with around nine tenths seen only once. About a third of the sample rests with the top ten. The sequences come from CD4+ or CD8+ T cells sorted from blood, collected in a trial of the OX40 agonist ivuxolimab. The origin of the receptors is an adult with an advanced solid tumor such as melanoma, head and neck, liver or kidney cancer.

The V and J genes are TRBV6-5 and TRBJ2-7, with D hard to call. CDR3 size: 14 residues. Trimming removed 2 bases from V and 3 bases from J, with 11 bases in between. Germline-derived CDR1 and CDR2 are MNHEY and SVGAGI. This chain's CDR3 is CASSYGPGVYEQYF. As DNA, the CDR3 is TGTGCCAGCAGTTACGGGCCAGGCGTCTACGAGCAGTACTTC.

This clone appeared a single time. The chain uses TRBV5-1 and TRBJ2-1; 10 positions agree with TRBD2. The germline V gene encodes CDR1 SGHRS and CDR2 YFSETQ. V trimming: 7 bases; J trimming: 8 bases; junction bases outside the gene matches: 12. The CDR3 contains 15 residues. The CDR3 region is CASAQPGLASHEQFF. The CDR3 region has the DNA TGCGCCAGCGCTCAACCGGGACTAGCGTCCCATGAGCAGTTCTTC.

The rearrangement links TRBV20-1 to TRBJ1-2; no clear D. V was cut by 2 bases and J by 7 bases, with 5 bases left in between. The length of the CDR3 is 10 residues. Looked up from germline, CDR1 is DFQATT and CDR2 is SNEGSKA (reference sequence). The CDR3 protein is CSARYGGYTF. CDR3 in DNA: TGCAGTGCTAGATACGGTGGCTACACCTTC.

The gene calls are TRBV7-9 and TRBJ2-7; TRBD1 agrees at 9 bases. The CDR3 has 18 amino acids. With 5 bases clipped from V and 3 bases from J, the junction kept 17 bases outside the gene matches. Germline V gives CDR1 SEHNR, CDR2 FQNEAQ (reference sequence). The CDR3 loop reads CASSQDILPGQGNYEQYF. CDR3 nucleotides: TGTGCCAGCAGCCAAGACATCCTCCCGGGACAGGGTAACTACGAGCAGTACTTC.

The rearrangement joins TRBV6-4 to TRBJ2-7, with 9 positions matching TRBD2. The CDR3 has 14 residues. V trimming: 3 bases; J trimming: 7 bases; junction bases outside the gene matches: 7. CDR1 and CDR2 (germline): MRHNA, SNTAGT. For the CDR3, the DNA is TGTGCCAGCAGTGAAGGCGGGAGGGCCGGTGAGCAGTACTTC. Residues: CASSEGGRAGEQYF.

This chain joins TRBV25-1 and TRBJ2-7; D uncertain. Germline V gene lookup returns CDR1 MGHDK and CDR2 SYGVNS. The ends were cut back, 6 bases at V and 2 bases at J, with 8 bases in the middle. The CDR3 length is 12 residues. The CDR3 bases are TGTGCCAGCAGCTTGTCCGCCTACGAGCAGTACTTC. Protein product: CASSLSAYEQYF.

The gene calls are TRBV7-8 and TRBJ2-5; 12 bases fit TRBD2. Unmatched junction bases numbered 7, after V lost 5 bases and J lost 0 bases. Germline CDR1 is SGHVS and CDR2 is FQNEAQ. The CDR3 contains 17 residues. The chain's CDR3 is CASSLRLAGANQETQYF. The CDR3 nucleotides read TGTGCCAGCAGCCTTCGACTAGCGGGGGCCAACCAAGAGACCCAGTACTTC.

The chain employs TRBV2 and TRBJ2-7; D is unclear. The germline CDR1 and CDR2 sequences are SNHLY and FYNNEI. The CDR3 extends over 14 amino acids. Trimming shortened V by 8 bases and J by 0 bases, and 14 bases separated the two germline ends. As DNA, the CDR3 is TGTGCCAGCGGTAAATCTGCTAGCTCCTACGAGCAGTACTTC. Encoded protein: CASGKSASSYEQYF. The full variable domain, its missing parts supplied by reference TRBV2 and TRBJ2-7, is EPEVTQTPSHQVTQMGQEVILRCVPISNHLYFYWYRQILGQKVEFLVSFYNNEISEKSEIFDDQFSVERPDGSNFTLKIRSTKLEDSAMYFCASGKSASSYEQYFGPGTRLTVT.

The rearrangement joins TRBV7-8 to TRBJ2-3; D perhaps matches TRBD2 (5 bases). Germline V CDR1 and CDR2: SGHVS, FQNEAQ. Between the trimmed V and J ends, which lost 1 base and 5 bases, there was a span of 7 bases. The CDR3 spans 13 residues. CDR3 nucleotide sequence: TGTGCCAGCAGCTTAGGGACTGGAGATACGCAGTATTTT. It codes for CASSLGTGDTQYF.

With respect to this clone: Additional DNA sequences in this sample encode the identical CDR3. The gene calls are TRBV5-5 and TRBJ1-1; no firm D call. CDR3 length: 13 residues. V shed 2 bases and J shed 0 bases, with 5 bases lying between them. Germline CDR1 reads SGHKS; CDR2 reads YYEKEE (reference sequence). In DNA, the CDR3 is TGTGCCAGCAGCTTTGGGTTGAACACTGAAGCTTTCTTT. Translating it yields CASSFGLNTEAFF. The whole variable domain, remainder taken from reference TRBV5-5 and TRBJ1-1, is DAGVTQSPTHLIKTRGQQVTLRCSPISGHKSVSWYQQVLGQGPQFIFQYYEKEERGRGNFPDRFSARQFPNYSSELNVNALLLGDSALYLCASSFGLNTEAFFGQGTRLTVV.

J is TRBJ2-7 and V is TRBV5-6; 8 positions match TRBD2. J was trimmed by 4 bases and V by 4 bases; bases with no gene match: 7. This CDR3 is built from 14 residues. CDR1 and CDR2 from the germline V gene are SGHDT and YYEEEE. CDR3 nucleotide sequence: TGTGCCAGCAGCCAAAGCGGGAGACGGTACGAGCAGTACTTC. Translated, it gives CASSQSGRRYEQYF.